Listed here is a single T cell receptor beta chain. No antigen is known for it. Germline V gives CDR1 MGHDK, CDR2 SYGVNS. Trimming removed 4 bases from V and 4 bases from J, with 9 bases in between. This CDR3 is 13 amino acids long. The study ran its PCR with 60 Vbeta and 13 Jbeta primers. Per the original data handling: In a later analysis, some 80 million unique TCR beta chains included roughly 11 million shared by two or more donors. Sequencing used immunoSEQ multiplex PCR; TCRdb keeps in-frame clones, though not all of them. V and J calls and clone size are those listed in that table; D and trimming were worked out from the DNA. The table includes about 170,000 clones, about 82% detected once. This sample is drawn from a study of cytomegalovirus exposure and HLA in healthy donors. Study-wide points: The authors judged a highly shared variant cluster likely a sequencing artifact.

Sequencing input: PBMCs. This chain joins TRBV25-1 and TRBJ2-3, with D possibly TRBD2 on 6 matching bases. The receptor comes from a young woman in good health and CMV-seronegative. The CDR3, as DNA: TGTGCCAGCAGTGCGCGGAGGGCAGATACGCAGTATTTT. Protein: CASSARRADTQYF.